Presented here are 13 T cell receptor beta chains from one specimen sequenced in a study of T cells in Graves' hyperthyroidism and ophthalmopathy. Regions amplified from RNA transcripts were the TCR beta CDR3 regions. The primer set for the first-round RT-PCR of the TCR CDR3 was HTBI. TCRdb re-derived calls from the multiplex PCR reads in MiXCR, one entry per CDR3 protein. In the table there are about 110,000 distinct CDR3 sequences, about 16% of which are singletons. Material for sequencing was blood. The receptors derive from a woman in her forties or fifties with Graves' hyperthyroidism.

The rearrangement links TRBV5-1 to TRBJ2-1; D is unclear. V was trimmed by 0 bases and J by 8 bases, leaving 3 bases between them. Germline V gene data show CDR1 as SGHRS and CDR2 as YFSETQ. The CDR3 is 11 amino acids. CDR3 protein: CASSLADEQFF. CDR3 nucleotides: TGCGCCAGCAGCTTGGCGGATGAGCAGTTCTTC.

This clonotype was seen ten or more times. The chain joins TRBV28 to TRBJ2-2; no reliable D call. The germline gives CDR1 MDHEN, CDR2 SYDVKM. The CDR3 extends over 13 amino acids. Between the trimmed V and J ends, which lost 7 bases and 1 base, there was a span of 7 bases. The CDR3 DNA follows: TGTGCCAGCACCGCCCAGAACACCGGGGAGCTGTTTTTT. This gives the protein CASTAQNTGELFF.

This clonotype has ten or more counts. The genes are TRBV2 and TRBJ1-5; D remains ambiguous. The germline V and J ends were trimmed by 3 bases and 2 bases, with 8 bases remaining between them. Germline CDR1 reads SNHLY; CDR2 reads FYNNEI. This CDR3 spans 14 amino acids. CDR3 sequence (DNA): TGTGCCAGCAGTGACGGTAGGGGCAATCAGCCCCAGCATTTT. Translated, it gives CASSDGRGNQPQHF.

There are many counts of this clonotype. Its ends do not fully match the called genes, so a read error is possible. The rearrangement links TRBV28 to TRBJ1-1, with a weak D call TRBD1 (5 bases). Germline-derived CDR1 and CDR2 are MDHEN and SYDVKM. CDR3 length: 12 residues. CDR3 region: CASRFRVTEAFF. Written as DNA, the CDR3 is TGTGCCAGCCGTTTCAGGGTCACTGAAGCTTTCTTT.

This clonotype was detected ten times or more. The V gene is TRBV5-5, the J gene TRBJ2-7, with 10 bases lining up with TRBD1. In germline, CDR1 is SGHKS, CDR2 YYEKEE (reference sequence). This CDR3 has 16 residues. J lost 2 bases, V lost 4 bases, and 9 bases had no gene match. This chain's CDR3 is CASSRDPDRGTYEQYF. The DNA of the CDR3 is TGTGCCAGCAGCCGGGACCCGGACAGGGGGACCTACGAGCAGTACTTC.

The rearrangement uses TRBV27 and TRBJ2-1, with 8 bases aligning to TRBD2. CDR3 length: 17 amino acids. J lost 4 bases, V lost 4 bases, and 12 bases had no gene match. CDR1 is MNHEY and CDR2 is SMNVEV in the germline V gene (reference sequence). For the CDR3, the DNA is TGTGCCAGCAGTTCCCCCCTAGTGCTAGCGGGTTACAATGAGCAGTTCTTC. This translates into CASSSPLVLAGYNEQFF.

This chain joins TRBV3-1 and TRBJ1-2; 8 bases map to TRBD1. V gave up 6 bases and J gave up 2 bases; unmatched junction bases: 5. Germline V CDR1 and CDR2: LGHDT, YNNKEL (reference sequence). The CDR3 length is 14 residues. Here the CDR3 reads CASSNTGGNYGYTF. CDR3 in DNA: TGTGCCAGCAGTAACACAGGGGGAAACTATGGCTACACCTTC.

The gene calls are TRBV27 and TRBJ2-3; D possibly corresponds to TRBD2 (6 bases). The V gene's germline CDR1 is MNHEY and CDR2 SMNVEV (reference sequence). V was cut by 7 bases and J by 2 bases, with 13 bases left in between. This CDR3 is built from 14 residues. Written as DNA, the CDR3 is TGTGCCAGCACCCTCGGCGGGGCCACAGATACGCAGTATTTT. It codes for CASTLGGATDTQYF.

In its sample, this clonotype was seen many times. V gene TRBV20-1 combines with J gene TRBJ2-7; a weak D match, TRBD1 (6 bases). The CDR3 runs 13 residues. Germline V lookup: CDR1 DFQATT, CDR2 SNEGSKA (reference sequence). Trimming stripped 5 bases from V and 3 bases from J, with 14 bases between. CDR3 nucleotide sequence: TGCAGTGCTGACAGGATGGGAATCTACGAGCAGTACTTC. It is translated as CSADRMGIYEQYF.

This clonotype was counted ten times or more. This chain uses TRBV6-1 with TRBJ2-2, with D possibly matching TRBD1 (5 bases). This CDR3 comprises 15 residues. The V gene lost 7 bases and the J gene lost 2 bases, with 14 bases spanning the gap. Germline V gene lookup returns CDR1 MNHNS and CDR2 SASEGT. CDR3 in amino acids: CASTPGRVNTGELFF. The CDR3 nucleotides read TGTGCCAGCACCCCCGGCAGGGTAAACACCGGGGAGCTGTTTTTT.

This clonotype was seen many times. The V call is TRBV6-1, the J call TRBJ1-2, with D possibly matching TRBD1 (5 bases). Germline values: CDR1 MNHNS, CDR2 SASEGT. CDR3 length equals 15 residues. The V end was cut by 5 bases, the J end by 4 bases, with 17 bases between. The CDR3 bases are TGTGCCAGCAGTCAGGATCCGGGACCCTCCTATGGCTACACCTTC. Translating gives CASSQDPGPSYGYTF.

The rearrangement links TRBV2 to TRBJ2-3, with 15 positions matching TRBD2. The CDR3 has 17 amino acids. V dropped 10 bases and J dropped 1; count of bases not matched to a gene: 9. Germline V gene lookup returns CDR1 SNHLY and CDR2 FYNNEI. CDR3 in amino acids: CAIPPGLAGGGTDTQYF. The DNA of the CDR3 is TGTGCCATCCCACCGGGACTAGCGGGAGGCGGCACAGATACGCAGTATTTT.

This clonotype was found many times. In DNA form, the CDR3 reads TGTGCCAGCGCTAGCACGGGTAGAAGCTCTGGAAACACCATATATTTT. It codes for CASASTGRSSGNTIYF. This chain connects TRBV6-1 to TRBJ1-3; D not resolved. The CDR3 is 16 amino acids. Looked up from germline, CDR1 is MNHNS and CDR2 is SASEGT. V lost 8 bases and J lost 0, with 17 bases in between.